This T cell receptor (beta chain) came from a study of blood T cell repertoires in COVID-19. Germline V gene lookup returns CDR1 SGHVS and CDR2 FNYEAQ. This CDR3 region has 14 residues. The germline V and J ends were trimmed by 0 bases and 4 bases, with 6 bases remaining between them. Sequenced by immunoSEQ multiplex PCR; TCRdb stores in-frame clones only, minus some. The profile shows approximately 93,000 clones, more than 70% of them singletons. This clone was counted only a few times. Sequenced material: peripheral blood. V usage is TRBV7-6 and J usage is TRBJ2-2; D not certain. The TCR was taken from a woman of 80 years or more with acute or convalescent COVID-19. The CDR3 protein is CASSLARSTGELFF. CDR3 coding DNA: TGTGCCAGCAGCTTAGCGAGAAGCACCGGGGAGCTGTTTTTT.